What follows is one T cell receptor beta chain and its context. Its target is unknown. The data stem from a study of shared clonotypes between healthy human individuals. General study findings and limits: The expectation was that sequencing depth would affect clonotype sharing among donors.

Sequenced by immunoSEQ multiplex PCR; TCRdb stores in-frame clones only, minus some. The data show 2 million to 2.5 million clones, around 90% seen once. What was sequenced was naive CD4+ T cells from PBMCs. Subset here: CD45RA+ positively selected. The sequence derives from a man aged 18-30 years in good health. Some clones in this sample may be carry-over from other donors' samples.

The CDR3 region is CASSVSQGANQPQHF. The DNA for the CDR3 is TGTGCCAGCAGTGTGTCGCAGGGGGCAAATCAGCCCCAGCATTTT. This chain joins TRBV2 and TRBJ1-5; TRBD1 matches 8 bases. The CDR3 totals 15 residues. Germline V CDR1 and CDR2: SNHLY, FYNNEI. The junction had 6 bases not matched to a gene; V was cut back by 4 bases and J by 4 bases.